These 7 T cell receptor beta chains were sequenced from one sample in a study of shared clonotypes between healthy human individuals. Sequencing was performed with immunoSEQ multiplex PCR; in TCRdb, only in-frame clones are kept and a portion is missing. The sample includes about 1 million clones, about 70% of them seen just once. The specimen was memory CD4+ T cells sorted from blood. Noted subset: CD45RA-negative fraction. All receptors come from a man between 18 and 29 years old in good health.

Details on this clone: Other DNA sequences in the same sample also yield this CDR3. In DNA, the CDR3 is TGTGCCAGCAGTTACAGGGGCAGGGAGACCCAGTACTTC. Translation gives CASSYRGRETQYF. The chain employs TRBV6-5 and TRBJ2-5; tentatively, D is TRBD1 (5 bases). The CDR3 contains 13 residues. The V gene's germline CDR1 is MNHEY and CDR2 SVGAGI. V lost 2 bases and J 5 bases, leaving 9 bases between the germline ends.

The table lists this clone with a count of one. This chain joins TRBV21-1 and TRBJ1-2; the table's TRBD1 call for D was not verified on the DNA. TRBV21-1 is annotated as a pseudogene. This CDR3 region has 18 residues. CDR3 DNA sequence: TGTGCCAGCAGCACACTCCGGGACAGGGGGCCAACTAACTATGGCTACACCTTC. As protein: CASSTLRDRGPTNYGYTF.

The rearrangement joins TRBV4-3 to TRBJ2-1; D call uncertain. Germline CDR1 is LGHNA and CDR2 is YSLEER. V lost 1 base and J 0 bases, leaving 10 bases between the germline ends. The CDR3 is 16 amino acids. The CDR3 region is CASSQGGGLSYNEQFF. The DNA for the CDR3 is TGCGCCAGCAGCCAAGGCGGCGGTCTCTCCTACAATGAGCAGTTCTTC.

The DNA for the CDR3 is TGTGCCAGTAGTTTGCAGGGTGCGGCCTACGAGCAGTACTTC. The encoded protein is CASSLQGAAYEQYF. The chain joins TRBV19 to TRBJ2-7; a weak D match, TRBD1 (5 bases). The germline V and J ends were trimmed by 5 bases and 2 bases, with 13 bases remaining between them. The CDR3 consists of 14 residues. The V gene's germline CDR1 is LNHDA and CDR2 SQIVND (reference sequence).

CDR3 protein: CASSEQEGDTQYF. The CDR3 DNA follows: TGTGCCAGCAGTGAACAGGAGGGGGATACGCAGTATTTT. This sequence joins TRBV6-1 and TRBJ2-3; the D gene is possibly TRBD2 (6 bases). The CDR3 consists of 13 residues. Germline lookup yields CDR1 MNHNS and CDR2 SASEGT. The V and J ends lost 2 bases and 6 bases respectively, with 9 bases between them.

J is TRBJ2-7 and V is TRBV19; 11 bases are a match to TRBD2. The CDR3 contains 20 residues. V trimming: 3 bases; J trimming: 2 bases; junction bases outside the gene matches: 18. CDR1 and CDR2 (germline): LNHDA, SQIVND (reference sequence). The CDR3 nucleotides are TGTGCCAGTAGTATCGTAGGATGGGCTAGCGGGAGGAACCCGGCCTACGAGCAGTACTTC. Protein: CASSIVGWASGRNPAYEQYF.

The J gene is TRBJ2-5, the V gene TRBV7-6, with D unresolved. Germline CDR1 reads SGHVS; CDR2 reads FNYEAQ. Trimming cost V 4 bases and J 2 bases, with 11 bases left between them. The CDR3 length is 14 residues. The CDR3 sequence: CASSSTGLQETQYF. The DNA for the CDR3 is TGTGCCAGCAGCTCCACCGGGCTTCAAGAGACCCAGTACTTC.